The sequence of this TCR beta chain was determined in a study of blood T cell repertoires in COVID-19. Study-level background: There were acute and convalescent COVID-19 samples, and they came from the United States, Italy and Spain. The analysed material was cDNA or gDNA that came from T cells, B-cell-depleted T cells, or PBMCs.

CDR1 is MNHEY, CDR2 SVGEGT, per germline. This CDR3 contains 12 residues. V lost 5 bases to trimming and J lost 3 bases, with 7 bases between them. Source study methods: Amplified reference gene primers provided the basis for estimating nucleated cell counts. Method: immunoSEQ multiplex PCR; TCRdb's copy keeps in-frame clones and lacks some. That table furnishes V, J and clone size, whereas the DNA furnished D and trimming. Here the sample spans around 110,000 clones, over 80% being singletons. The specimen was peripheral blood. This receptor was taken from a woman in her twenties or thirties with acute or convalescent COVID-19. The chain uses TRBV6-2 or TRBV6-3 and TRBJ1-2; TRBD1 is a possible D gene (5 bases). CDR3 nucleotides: TGTGCCAGCAGTGCCAGGGACTATGGCTACACCTTC. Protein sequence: CASSARDYGYTF.